These 5 T cell receptor beta chains were sequenced from one sample in a study of T-cell memory formation after mild COVID-19. TCRdb re-derived calls from the 5' RACE reads in MiXCR, one entry per CDR3 protein. The data show over 150,000 distinct CDR3 sequences, roughly 13% seen once. Material for sequencing was PBMCs or a T cell subset sorted from them (not recorded which). The receptors shown here come from a young man who had mild COVID-19 (a few samples of this study predate the infection). Cell type and time point are not known.

The V gene is TRBV5-6, the J gene TRBJ2-5; D is perhaps TRBD1 or TRBD2 (5 bases each). The CDR3 length is 13 residues. V lost 3 bases and J 4 bases, leaving 10 bases between the germline ends. Germline CDR1 reads SGHDT; CDR2 reads YYEEEE. CDR3 sequence reads: CASSSWGTETQYF. Here the CDR3 DNA reads TGTGCCAGCAGCTCGTGGGGGACAGAGACCCAGTACTTC.

The gene calls are TRBV15 and TRBJ2-5; D unresolved. The V end was cut by 0 bases, the J end by 4 bases, with 6 bases between. Germline values: CDR1 LNHNV, CDR2 YYDKDF (reference sequence). This CDR3 is 13 amino acids long. CDR3 protein: CATSRDRRETQYF. Here the CDR3 DNA reads TGTGCCACCAGCAGAGATAGAAGAGAGACCCAGTACTTC.

The rearrangement uses TRBV18 and TRBJ2-7; D ambiguous. Germline loops: CDR1 KGHSH, CDR2 LQKENI. Trimming shortened V by 3 bases and J by 2 bases, and 8 bases separated the two germline ends. This CDR3 is 13 amino acids long. The CDR3 loop reads CASSPAATYEQYF. The CDR3 DNA reads TGTGCCAGCTCACCCGCAGCCACCTACGAGCAGTACTTC.

This clonotype has ten or more counts. This chain joins TRBV2 and TRBJ2-7; tentative D call: TRBD2 (6 bases). CDR3 length: 12 residues. Trimming pared 2 bases from V and 12 bases from J, leaving 14 bases between. From germline, CDR1 is SNHLY and CDR2 FYNNEI. CDR3 residues: CASSERSGTGYV. The CDR3 DNA reads as TGTGCCAGCAGTGAACGCTCCGGGACTGGGTACGTC.

The sample holds a few counts of this clonotype. This chain connects TRBV29-1 to TRBJ2-1; D tentatively reads TRBD1 or TRBD2 (5 bases each). CDR1 and CDR2 from the germline V gene are SQVTM and ANQGSEA. The CDR3 totals 13 residues. Trimming left V 7 bases short and J 6 bases short, with 16 bases between. CDR3 nucleotide sequence: TGCAGCGCCGCGCTGACGGGGCCCAATGAGCAGTTCTTC. Its translation is CSAALTGPNEQFF.